Listed here is a single T cell receptor (beta chain). Germline V gene lookup returns CDR1 SGHDT and CDR2 YYEEEE. Trimming pared 4 bases from V and 0 bases from J, leaving 14 bases between. The CDR3 length is 16 residues. This sample is drawn from a study of cytomegalovirus exposure and HLA in healthy donors. Across the whole study: Researchers found that approximately 80% of some 400 genotyped donors fell within the Caucasian-associated ancestry cluster.

PCR amplification relied on 60 Vbeta primers (plus 13 Jbeta primers). Here immunoSEQ multiplex PCR was the method, and the copy in TCRdb shows in-frame clones only, minus some. The table includes about 110,000 clones, 70% to 75% detected once. The chain links TRBV5-6 to TRBJ1-3; possible D gene TRBD1, 6 bases. The sample comprised PBMCs. The TCR comes from a middle-aged woman in good health and CMV-seronegative. The CDR3 loop reads CASSTPTGPSGNTIYF. CDR3 sequence (DNA): TGTGCCAGCAGCACCCCGACAGGCCCCTCTGGAAACACCATATATTTT. The full variable domain, in which reference TRBV5-6 and TRBJ1-3 provide the parts outside the CDR3, is DAGVTQSPTHLIKTRGQQVTLRCSPKSGHDTVSWYQQALGQGPQFIFQYYEEEERQRGNFPDRFSGHQFPNYSSELNVNALLLGDSALYLCASSTPTGPSGNTIYFGEGSWLTVV.